This T cell receptor beta chain was recovered during a study of blood T cell repertoires in COVID-19. About the study: Specimens from acute and convalescent COVID-19 originated in the United States, Italy and Spain. Sources were T cells, B-cell-depleted T cells, or PBMCs; the material itself was cDNA or gDNA.

In the source study's methods: Nucleated cell counts were estimated from reference gene primer amplification. Sequencing was performed with immunoSEQ multiplex PCR; in TCRdb, only in-frame clones are kept and a portion is missing. The V and J calls and the clone size are those of that table, but D and trimming were determined from the DNA. This sample yields some 45,000 clones, of which about 88% are seen a single time; approximately 2.6% belongs to the top ten. Only one count was recorded for this clone. Germline loops: CDR1 MGHRA, CDR2 YSYEKL. The CDR3 extends over 15 amino acids. The V and J ends lost 5 bases and 0 bases, in that order; junction bases with no gene match: 7.

The sequence came from a human donor in a cohort sampled during active COVID-19. Sequencing was done on a sample of peripheral blood. The V gene is TRBV4-1, the J gene TRBJ2-7; 7 nucleotides agree with TRBD1. CDR3 protein: CASSKGQVSSYEQYF. The CDR3 region has the DNA TGCGCCAGCAGCAAAGGACAGGTCAGCTCCTACGAGCAGTACTTC.